This T cell receptor beta chain was identified during a study of regulatory T cells in long-lasting Graves disease. Arm-PCR of CDR3 regions with iRepertoire HTBI primers generated TCR beta libraries. TCRdb reprocessed the multiplex PCR reads with MiXCR, giving one entry per CDR3 protein. The table records fewer than 650,000 distinct CDR3 sequences, 15% to 20% of them present only once. Noted time point: newly diagnosed GD, antithyroid drugs for less than 3 months. PBMC RNA was the source of the TCR library. In Xi'an, China, an endocrinology department was the source of patients. This clonotype was counted many times. There are 13 residues in the CDR3. Deletions cut 8 bases from V and 1 base from J, with 11 bases between. The germline gives CDR1 MNHNS, CDR2 SASEGT. The same specimen was also included in a second study, on T cells in Graves' hyperthyroidism and ophthalmopathy.

The clonotype originates from a man aged 18 to 30 with Graves disease. The source was peripheral blood mononuclear cells (PBMCs), collected at new diagnosis, from a patient treated with antithyroid drugs. This chain connects TRBV6-1 to TRBJ1-1; tentatively, D is TRBD1 (5 bases). The CDR3 sequence: CASLPGPNTEAFF. The CDR3 DNA is TGTGCCAGCCTCCCAGGGCCGAACACTGAAGCTTTCTTT.